This TCR beta chain was sequenced during a study of blood T cell repertoires in COVID-19. Trimming shortened V by 6 bases and J by 9 bases, and 12 bases separated the two germline ends. Germline CDR1 reads SGHTA; CDR2 reads FQGNSA. CDR3 length: 12 amino acids. Produced via immunoSEQ multiplex PCR; TCRdb's table is partial and in-frame only. The sample yields 150,000 to 200,000 clones, almost 80% seen once. Recovered Cohort 3 donors showed two negative PCRs, clearance, or symptom resolution. V and J are TRBV7-2 and TRBJ2-1; D call uncertain. Sequencing input: PBMCs or T cells enriched from blood (not recorded which). The sequence was collected from a woman in her 50s who had recovered from COVID-19. CDR3 residues: CASSPLTGEQFF. CDR3 in DNA: TGTGCCAGCAGTCCCCTGACGGGTGAGCAGTTCTTC.